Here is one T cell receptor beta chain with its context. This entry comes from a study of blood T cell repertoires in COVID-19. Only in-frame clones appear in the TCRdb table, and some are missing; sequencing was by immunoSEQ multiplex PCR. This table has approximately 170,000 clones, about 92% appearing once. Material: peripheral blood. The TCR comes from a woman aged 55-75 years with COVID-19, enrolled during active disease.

The CDR3 region is CASSVVAGRQNTEAFF. DNA of the CDR3: TGTGCCAGCAGCGTAGTGGCGGGGCGGCAGAACACTGAAGCTTTCTTT. The chain employs TRBV9 and TRBJ1-1; TRBD1 is a possible D gene (5 bases). Trimming took 0 bases from V and 1 from J, leaving 13 bases between them. The CDR3 spans 16 residues. The germline V gene has CDR1 SGDLS and CDR2 YYNGEE.